Listed below are T cell receptor beta chains from one sample, sequenced in a study of memory CD4+ T cells and cytomegalovirus serostatus. Clones were sequenced by immunoSEQ multiplex PCR, and TCRdb holds only the in-frame ones, with some missing. The sample consists of some 50,000 clones, roughly 79% of them appearing once. Sequenced input: memory CD4+ T cells from blood. These receptors all come from an adult in good health and CMV-seronegative. Each CDR3 is given with its conserved first and last residue. Each record gives: J gene, V gene, CDR3 protein.

TRBJ1-4	TRBV4-3	CASSQGQFTTNEKLFF
TRBJ1-5	TRBV2	CASREITGRGNQPQHF
TRBJ2-5	TRBV18	CASSPPASQETQYF
TRBJ2-1	TRBV9	CASSGQHWSYNEQFF
TRBJ1-1	TRBV9	CASSVGNQLNTEAFF
TRBJ1-3	TRBV5-1	CASSLERYRCRGPGRNTIYF
TRBJ2-7	TRBV7-6	CASSGGGRGGIDEQYF
TRBJ2-2	TRBV6-1	CASTRANTGELFF
TRBJ2-3	TRBV5-1	CASSFASGKTDTQYF
TRBJ2-3	TRBV20-1	CSASRLDTQYF
TRBJ1-5	TRBV19	CASTGSSNQPQHF
TRBJ1-5	TRBV19	CASENTISPSTYNQPQHF
TRBJ2-7	TRBV5-6	CASSDYSYEQYF
TRBJ2-7	TRBV2	CASSEWTSPYEQYF
TRBJ1-1	TRBV4-2	CASSSLTGLSEAFF
TRBJ2-5	TRBV29-1	CSVDETGLGETQYF
TRBJ2-5	TRBV11-2	CASSLVGETQYF
TRBJ2-1	TRBV6-5	CASGLAGAHNEQFF
TRBJ1-2	TRBV9	CASSVVQGTGYTF
TRBJ2-4	TRBV28	CASSSGGQLSKNIQYF
TRBJ1-1	TRBV20-1	CSARQTEAFF
TRBJ1-5	TRBV28	CASRALKGSGYSNQPQHF
TRBJ2-7	TRBV10-3	CAIGGQDGYEQYF
TRBJ1-5	TRBV28	CASSATGTVRQPQHF
TRBJ1-2	TRBV6-4	CASTLGQEDQYYTF
TRBJ1-5	TRBV28	CASSFLRLSQPQHF
TRBJ1-1	TRBV25-1	CASTVVGGTEAFF
TRBJ2-3	TRBV4-3	CASSQDHFFGATDTQYF
TRBJ2-5	TRBV9	CASSVWYGEETQYF
TRBJ1-1	TRBV28	CASSQRGGYGTEAFF
TRBJ1-2	TRBV30	CAWKPRDRYYGYTF
TRBJ1-2	TRBV2	CASSLTGTYGYTF
TRBJ1-2	TRBV19	CASSTQRTQRGYTF
TRBJ1-1	TRBV5-1	CASSLEGIEAFF
TRBJ1-5	TRBV6-1	CASIKDGYNQPQHF
TRBJ1-6	TRBV7-9	CASSPRAGDSPLHF
TRBJ1-1	TRBV6-6	CASSYSQSGTRTEAFF
TRBJ1-1	TRBV6-5	CASRHTRNTEAFF
TRBJ1-5	TRBV25-1	CASSDFGGNQPQHF
TRBJ1-4	TRBV5-1	CASSLGTGASEKLFF
TRBJ2-2	TRBV6-1	CASSERRSWNTGELFF